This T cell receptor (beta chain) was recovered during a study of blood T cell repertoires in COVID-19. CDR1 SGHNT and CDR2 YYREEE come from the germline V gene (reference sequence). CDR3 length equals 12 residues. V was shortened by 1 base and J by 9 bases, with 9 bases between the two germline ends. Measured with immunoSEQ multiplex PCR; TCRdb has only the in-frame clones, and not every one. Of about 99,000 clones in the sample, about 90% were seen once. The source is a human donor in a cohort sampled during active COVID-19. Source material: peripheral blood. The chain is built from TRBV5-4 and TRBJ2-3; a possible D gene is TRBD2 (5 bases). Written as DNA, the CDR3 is TGTGCCAGCAGCTTGAGGCCTAGCACGCAGTATTTT. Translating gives CASSLRPSTQYF.